Presented here are 16 T cell receptor beta chains from one specimen sequenced in a study of shared clonotypes between healthy human individuals. Assay used: immunoSEQ multiplex PCR; TCRdb lists only in-frame clones, some missing. Among 2 million to 2.5 million clones listed, approximately 95% were seen once. The sample was naive CD4+ T cells from PBMCs. Stated subset: CD45RA+ positively selected. These receptors were collected from a man aged 18-30 years in good health. Some clones in this sample may be carry-over from other donors' samples.

The chain is built from TRBV4-1 and TRBJ2-1; TRBD2 matches at 8 bases. Germline assignment: CDR1 MGHRA and CDR2 YSYEKL. The ends lost 6 bases at V and 7 bases at J; junction bases unmatched: 11. This CDR3 is built from 15 residues. CDR3 coding DNA: TGCGCCAGCAGAAACTGGAGCGGGAGAGTTAATGAGCAGTTCTTC. Residues: CASRNWSGRVNEQFF.

The chain links TRBV21-1 to TRBJ1-1. TRBV21-1 has pseudogene status. This CDR3 is 14 amino acids long. CDR3 residues: CASSPTQIVPEAFF. The CDR3 region has the DNA TGTGCCAGCAGCCCTACACAAATTGTCCCTGAAGCTTTCTTT.

The V and J genes are TRBV7-2 and TRBJ2-7; D might be TRBD1 (6 bases). CDR1 is SGHTA, CDR2 FQGNSA, per germline. V was clipped by 0 bases and J by 4 bases, with 13 bases between them. The CDR3 consists of 15 residues. The CDR3 sequence: CASSLAQDSVYEQYF. In nucleotides, the CDR3 is TGTGCCAGCAGCTTAGCACAGGACAGCGTTTACGAGCAGTACTTC. Full variable domain (outside the CDR3, taken from reference TRBV7-2 and TRBJ2-7): GAGVSQSPSNKVTEKGKDVELRCDPISGHTALYWYRQSLGQGLEFLIYFQGNSAPDKSGLPSDRFSAERTGGSVSTLTIQRTQQEDSAVYLCASSLAQDSVYEQYFGPGTRLTVT.

The rearrangement joins TRBV2 to TRBJ2-5; 8 bases fit TRBD2. Trimming at V came to 5 bases and at J to 1 base, leaving 9 bases not matched to a gene. This CDR3 contains 16 residues. Per the germline V gene, CDR1 is SNHLY and CDR2 is FYNNEI. CDR3 amino acids: CASSLGLAGAQETQYF. The DNA for the CDR3 is TGTGCCAGCAGTCTGGGGCTAGCGGGTGCCCAAGAGACCCAGTACTTC.

The chain is built from TRBV9 and TRBJ1-2, with 12 nucleotides matching TRBD1. The junction had 10 bases not matched to a gene; V was cut back by 5 bases and J by 5 bases. CDR1 and CDR2 (germline): SGDLS, YYNGEE. There are 16 residues in the CDR3. The CDR3 loop is CASSASWDRGLYGYTF. CDR3 sequence (DNA): TGTGCCAGCAGTGCCAGTTGGGACAGGGGGCTTTATGGCTACACCTTC.

As for this clone: The same CDR3 also results from other DNA sequences found in this sample. The chain links TRBV18 to TRBJ1-2; D uncertain. The CDR3 is 14 residues long. V shed 2 bases and J shed 0 bases, with 7 bases lying between them. CDR1 and CDR2 (germline): KGHSH, LQKENI. CDR3 DNA: TGTGCCAGCTCACCAGGGCTAGCTAACTATGGCTACACCTTC. Encoded protein: CASSPGLANYGYTF.

This chain links TRBV9 with TRBJ2-5; the D gene is possibly TRBD1 (6 bases). This CDR3 is built from 17 residues. Germline V gene sequence: CDR1 SGDLS, CDR2 YYNGEE. Between the trimmed V and J ends, which lost 2 bases and 4 bases, there was a span of 21 bases. In DNA, the CDR3 is TGTGCCAGCAGCGTTGGGGCGAGTCAGGGGAAGGCAGAGACCCAGTACTTC. It translates to CASSVGASQGKAETQYF.

This clone has just one count. Other DNA sequences of this sample code for an identical CDR3. V usage is TRBV5-6 and J usage is TRBJ2-7; D gene ambiguous. Trimming removed 0 bases from V and 7 bases from J, with 5 bases in between. The CDR3 sequence is 11 residues long. CDR1 is SGHDT and CDR2 is YYEEEE in the germline V gene. The CDR3 spells CASSLGREQYF. DNA for the CDR3: TGTGCCAGCAGCTTGGGACGGGAGCAGTACTTC.

V is TRBV15 and J is TRBJ1-3; D remains unclear. This CDR3 is 14 amino acids long. Germline V gene lookup returns CDR1 LNHNV and CDR2 YYDKDF (reference sequence). The ends were cut back, 0 bases at V and 7 bases at J, with 10 bases in the middle. The CDR3 here is CATSRDFEVNTIYF. DNA for the CDR3: TGTGCCACCAGCAGAGATTTTGAGGTTAACACCATATATTTT.

The chain has TRBV28 and TRBJ2-7; D gene ambiguous. This CDR3 has 12 residues. Trimming removed 2 bases from V and 6 bases from J, with 8 bases in between. Germline CDR1 reads MDHEN; CDR2 reads SYDVKM. Written as DNA, the CDR3 is TGTGCCAGCAGTTTAGCCGGTCTCGAGCAGTACTTC. Protein: CASSLAGLEQYF.

The chain links TRBV30 to TRBJ2-5; D unclear. Trimming shortened V by 0 bases and J by 3 bases, and 5 bases separated the two germline ends. The CDR3 runs 12 residues. Per the germline V gene, CDR1 is GTSNPN and CDR2 is SVGIG (reference sequence). CDR3 region: CAWSVFKETQYF. The CDR3, as DNA: TGTGCCTGGAGTGTCTTCAAAGAGACCCAGTACTTC.

This chain uses TRBV2 with TRBJ1-4; D is ambiguous. V was shortened by 1 base and J by 8 bases, with 8 bases between the two germline ends. The CDR3 length is 13 residues. Germline CDR1 and CDR2: SNHLY and FYNNEI. The CDR3 DNA sequence: TGTGCCAGCAGTGAAGGGGTGGCAGAAAAACTGTTTTTT. It is translated as CASSEGVAEKLFF.

V gene TRBV5-1 combines with J gene TRBJ1-2, with 10 nucleotides matching TRBD1. Germline V CDR1 and CDR2: SGHRS, YFSETQ. The V and J ends lost 4 bases and 3 bases, in that order; junction bases with no gene match: 6. The CDR3 is 15 residues long. The CDR3 region has the DNA TGCGCCAGCAGCCCTGACAGGGGGCTACACTATGGCTACACCTTC. Translation: CASSPDRGLHYGYTF.

The chain joins TRBV5-1 to TRBJ2-7, with TRBD1 matching over 11 bases. The V and J ends lost 5 bases and 6 bases, in that order; junction bases with no gene match: 7. Germline lookup yields CDR1 SGHRS and CDR2 YFSETQ. The CDR3 has 14 amino acids. The CDR3 bases are TGCGCCAGCAGGATCGGACAGGGGGCCGTCGAGCAGTACTTC. It specifies CASRIGQGAVEQYF. Based on the CDR3 plus reference TRBV5-1 and TRBJ2-7, the full variable domain is KAGVTQTPRYLIKTRGQQVTLSCSPISGHRSVSWYQQTPGQGLQFLFEYFSETQRNKGNFPGRFSGRQFSNSRSEMNVSTLELGDSALYLCASRIGQGAVEQYFGPGTRLTVT.

The chain uses TRBV4-2 and TRBJ2-1; 11 bases are a match to TRBD2. V gave up 2 bases and J gave up 12 bases; unmatched junction bases: 6. Germline lookup yields CDR1 LGHNA and CDR2 YNFKEQ. The CDR3 covers 14 residues. In DNA form, the CDR3 reads TGTGCCAGCAGCCAACCTACCGGGACTAGCGGGCAGTTCTTC. The encoded protein is CASSQPTGTSGQFF.

This clone was observed a single time. The chain employs TRBV27 and TRBJ2-1, with 13 bases fitting TRBD2. The CDR3 runs 15 residues. Per the germline V gene, CDR1 is MNHEY and CDR2 is SMNVEV (reference sequence). V was clipped by 10 bases and J by 6 bases; unmatched bases: 9. The DNA for the CDR3 is TGTGCCACCAGAACCGGGACTAGCGGGACCAATGAGCAGTTCTTC. Translation gives CATRTGTSGTNEQFF.